A single sample gave rise to the 32 T cell receptor beta chains below, sequenced in a study of cytomegalovirus exposure and HLA in healthy donors. PCR employed 60 Vbeta and 13 Jbeta primers. Assay used: immunoSEQ multiplex PCR; TCRdb lists only in-frame clones, some missing. The table has hundreds of thousands of clones, less than 80% seen once. Sequencing used PBMCs. The receptors derive from a girl aged 2 to 9 in good health and CMV-seronegative.

V is TRBV18 and J is TRBJ1-4; D ambiguous. The CDR3 totals 16 residues. Germline values: CDR1 KGHSH, CDR2 LQKENI. Trimming shortened V by 3 bases and J by 0 bases, and 11 bases separated the two germline ends. As DNA, the CDR3 is TGTGCCAGCTCACCTAGGAGGGCCGCAACTAATGAAAAACTGTTTTTT. As protein: CASSPRRAATNEKLFF. Full variable domain (remainder filled in from reference TRBV18 and TRBJ1-4): NAGVMQNPRHLVRRRGQEARLRCSPMKGHSHVYWYRQLPEEGLKFMVYLQKENIIDESGMPKERFSAEFPKEGPSILRIQQVVRGDSAAYFCASSPRRAATNEKLFFGSGTQLSVL.

J is TRBJ2-5 and V is TRBV6-6; possibly TRBD1 for D (6 bases). The V gene's germline CDR1 is MNHNY and CDR2 SVGAGI (reference sequence). With 6 bases removed from V and 1 base from J, the gap between germline ends came to 12 bases. This CDR3 is built from 14 residues. This CDR3 reads CASSRDMVQETQYF. The CDR3, as DNA: TGTGCCAGCAGCCGGGACATGGTCCAAGAGACCCAGTACTTC.

The rearrangement joins TRBV4-1 to TRBJ1-2; D unresolved. V lost 1 base, J lost 4 bases, and 7 bases lay in between. There are 13 residues in the CDR3. Germline CDR1 reads MGHRA; CDR2 reads YSYEKL. CDR3 loop: CASSQGLSYGYTF. The CDR3 bases are TGCGCCAGCAGCCAAGGACTCTCCTATGGCTACACCTTC.

This clone was picked up a small number of times. CDR3 in amino acids: CASSTGRDTDTQYF. The CDR3 DNA sequence: TGTGCCAGTAGTACAGGACGGGACACAGATACGCAGTATTTT. This rearrangement joins TRBV19 to TRBJ2-3; D possibly corresponds to TRBD2 (5 bases). Trimming cost V 4 bases and J 2 bases, with 10 bases left between them. The CDR3 contains 14 residues. Per the germline V gene, CDR1 is LNHDA and CDR2 is SQIVND (reference sequence).

This clone was found once. This sequence joins TRBV18 and TRBJ2-5; D perhaps matches TRBD2 (6 bases). V was trimmed by 3 bases and J by 3 bases, leaving 14 bases between them. The CDR3 totals 15 residues. Germline CDR1 KGHSH, CDR2 LQKENI. The CDR3, as DNA: TGTGCCAGCTCACCGAGGACGGGAGATAAAGAGACCCAGTACTTC. Residues: CASSPRTGDKETQYF.

This clone has just one count. The V call is TRBV11-2, the J call TRBJ1-1; TRBD1 agrees at 7 bases. The CDR3 sequence is 12 residues long. Germline CDR1 reads SGHAT; CDR2 reads FQNNGV. V was clipped by 5 bases and J by 6 bases; unmatched bases: 3. CDR3 sequence: CASSDQGAEAFF. For the CDR3, the DNA is TGTGCCAGCAGCGACCAGGGGGCTGAAGCTTTCTTT.

The V and J genes are TRBV5-6 and TRBJ1-1; the D gene is possibly TRBD1 (5 bases). The germline V and J ends were trimmed by 7 bases and 4 bases, with 14 bases remaining between them. Germline loops: CDR1 SGHDT, CDR2 YYEEEE. The CDR3 is made up of 13 amino acids. Written as DNA, the CDR3 is TGTGCCAGCGCCGGGTTTGGGGCCACTGAAGCTTTCTTT. Its protein product is CASAGFGATEAFF.

The genes are TRBV6-1 and TRBJ1-1; TRBD1 might be the D (6 bases). This CDR3 has 14 residues. V lost 6 bases and J 6 bases, leaving 17 bases between the germline ends. Germline V gene lookup returns CDR1 MNHNS and CDR2 SASEGT. CDR3 loop: CASSLSRDTPEAFF. The CDR3 DNA is TGTGCCAGCAGCCTTTCTCGGGACACTCCTGAAGCTTTCTTT.

V gene TRBV7-2 combines with J gene TRBJ1-1; D may be TRBD1 (5 bases). The CDR3 is made up of 13 amino acids. Germline-derived CDR1 and CDR2 are SGHTA and FQGNSA. V lost 6 bases and J 6 bases, leaving 14 bases between the germline ends. Here the CDR3 reads CASRQTGASEAFF. The DNA of the CDR3 is TGTGCCAGCAGGCAAACAGGAGCGTCTGAAGCTTTCTTT.

This chain joins TRBV27 and TRBJ2-3; possible D gene TRBD2, 6 bases. The CDR3 covers 15 residues. Germline CDR1 and CDR2: MNHEY and SMNVEV (reference sequence). V lost 5 bases and J lost 1, with 13 bases in between. The CDR3 coding sequence is TGTGCCAGCAGTCCATTAGTAGCGGGCACAGATACGCAGTATTTT. This sequence encodes CASSPLVAGTDTQYF.

The V and J genes are TRBV7-9 and TRBJ2-2; D is unresolved. CDR1 and CDR2 (germline): SEHNR, FQNEAQ (reference sequence). The V and J ends lost 3 bases and 6 bases respectively, with 11 bases between them. The CDR3 is 14 residues long. The CDR3 nucleotides are TGTGCCAGCAGCTTGACGGAGATTCCCGGGGAGCTGTTTTTT. This gives the protein CASSLTEIPGELFF. Using reference TRBV7-9 and TRBJ2-2 for the parts outside the CDR3, the full variable domain is DTGVSQNPRHKITKRGQNVTFRCDPISEHNRLYWYRQTLGQGPEFLTYFQNEAQLEKSRLLSDRFSAERPKGSFSTLEIQRTEQGDSAMYLCASSLTEIPGELFFGEGSRLTVL.

The chain combines TRBV7-6 with TRBJ2-7, with TRBD1 matching 7 bases. The J segment lost 6 bases and the V segment lost 2 bases, leaving 7 bases of the junction unmatched. The CDR3 covers 14 residues. Germline-derived CDR1 and CDR2 are SGHVS and FNYEAQ. The CDR3 is CASSLLQGVSEQYF. The CDR3 DNA reads TGTGCCAGCAGCTTACTCCAGGGGGTAAGCGAGCAGTACTTC.

The V gene is TRBV4-1, the J gene TRBJ1-2, with D possibly matching TRBD1 (5 bases). Germline lookup yields CDR1 MGHRA and CDR2 YSYEKL. CDR3 length: 13 amino acids. Trimming shortened V by 5 bases and J by 4 bases, and 11 bases separated the two germline ends. The CDR3 region has the DNA TGCGCCAGCAGCGGTCCGGGGGGCTATGGCTACACCTTC. Its translation is CASSGPGGYGYTF.

Notes on this clone: Other nucleotide sequences from this sample produce the same CDR3. This CDR3 reads CASSRTGSNYGYTF. The CDR3 coding sequence is TGCGCCAGCAGCAGGACTGGCTCTAACTATGGCTACACCTTC. The V call is TRBV5-1, the J call TRBJ1-2; D unresolved. The V and J ends lost 4 bases and 0 bases respectively, with 10 bases between them. The CDR3 length is 14 residues. The germline gives CDR1 SGHRS, CDR2 YFSETQ.

The V gene is TRBV18, the J gene TRBJ2-7; 10 bases fit TRBD1. Germline V gene sequence: CDR1 KGHSH, CDR2 LQKENI. After removal of 2 bases from V and 6 bases from J, the junction contained 4 bases not matched to a gene. This CDR3 region has 14 residues. CDR3 in amino acids: CASSPGTGAGEQYF. CDR3 in DNA: TGTGCCAGCTCACCAGGGACAGGGGCGGGCGAGCAGTACTTC.

The rearrangement links TRBV7-9 to TRBJ2-3; D perhaps matches TRBD1 (5 bases). With 5 bases removed from V and 6 bases from J, the gap between germline ends came to 21 bases. Germline V gene sequence: CDR1 SEHNR, CDR2 FQNEAQ (reference sequence). The CDR3 has 16 amino acids. The CDR3 sequence: CASSVTMGPRRDTQYF. In nucleotides, the CDR3 is TGTGCCAGCAGCGTGACGATGGGGCCTCGACGGGATACGCAGTATTTT.

V is TRBV19 and J is TRBJ1-1; 11 nucleotides agree with TRBD1. The germline gives CDR1 LNHDA, CDR2 SQIVND (reference sequence). The V and J ends lost 5 bases and 1 base, in that order; junction bases with no gene match: 6. This CDR3 is built from 16 residues. CDR3 in DNA: TGTGCCAGTAGTCTACGGACAGGGGGCAGGAACACTGAAGCTTTCTTT. Translating it yields CASSLRTGGRNTEAFF.

This clone has only a few counts. The rearrangement uses TRBV25-1 and TRBJ2-3; 11 bases agree with TRBD2. In germline, CDR1 is MGHDK, CDR2 SYGVNS. Losses at the gene ends were 6 bases for V and 3 bases for J; bases not matched to a gene: 14. The CDR3 is 18 amino acids. CDR3 region: CASSHTQLAGDQTDTQYF. CDR3 nucleotides: TGTGCCAGCAGCCACACCCAACTAGCGGGGGATCAGACAGATACGCAGTATTTT.

The rearrangement uses TRBV2 and TRBJ1-2; TRBD1 matches 7 bases. This CDR3 is 13 amino acids long. J was trimmed by 6 bases and V by 3 bases; bases with no gene match: 4. Germline V CDR1 and CDR2: SNHLY, FYNNEI. The CDR3 here is CASSERGLNGYTF. As DNA, the CDR3 is TGTGCCAGCAGTGAGAGGGGGCTCAATGGCTACACCTTC.

This clone was counted once. The chain combines TRBV9 with TRBJ2-7; TRBD2 agrees at 7 bases. The ends lost 0 bases at V and 0 bases at J; junction bases unmatched: 3. The germline CDR1 and CDR2 sequences are SGDLS and YYNGEE. This CDR3 region has 15 residues. In DNA form, the CDR3 reads TGTGCCAGCAGCGTAGAAGGGGAGGGCTCCTACGAGCAGTACTTC. Translated: CASSVEGEGSYEQYF.

This chain uses TRBV6-5 with TRBJ2-2; TRBD1 aligns across 8 bases. Losses at the gene ends were 0 bases for V and 3 bases for J; bases not matched to a gene: 3. The CDR3 covers 16 residues. Germline CDR1 is MNHEY and CDR2 is SVGAGI. The CDR3 protein is CASSYSRDRYTGELFF. Here the CDR3 DNA reads TGTGCCAGCAGTTACTCGAGGGACAGGTACACCGGGGAGCTGTTTTTT.

This chain uses TRBV5-4 with TRBJ2-2; tentative D call: TRBD1 (6 bases). The CDR3 runs 14 residues. CDR1 is SGHNT, CDR2 YYREEE, per germline (reference sequence). Trimming left V 2 bases short and J 4 bases short, with 9 bases between. The CDR3 region has the DNA TGTGCCAGCAGCTTTATCAGGGGCACCGGGGAGCTGTTTTTT. Protein sequence: CASSFIRGTGELFF.

V usage is TRBV13 and J usage is TRBJ2-1; 8 nucleotides align to TRBD2. This CDR3 contains 14 residues. Germline CDR1 is PRHDT and CDR2 is FYEKMQ (reference sequence). V trimming: 9 bases; J trimming: 8 bases; junction bases outside the gene matches: 12. CDR3 in DNA: TGTGCCAGTAGTACGGGAGGGCAATTACATGAGCAGTTCTTC. It yields the protein CASSTGGQLHEQFF.

The CDR3 DNA reads TGTGCCAGCAGTCACGGACAGGGCCAAGAGACCCAGTACTTC. Translated, it gives CASSHGQGQETQYF. The genes are TRBV6-5 and TRBJ2-5; 8 nucleotides agree with TRBD1. With 5 bases clipped from V and 1 base from J, the junction kept 3 bases outside the gene matches. The CDR3 length is 14 residues. Germline V gene lookup returns CDR1 MNHEY and CDR2 SVGAGI.

V gene TRBV5-1 combines with J gene TRBJ2-2, with 8 bases lining up with TRBD1. Losses at the gene ends were 4 bases for V and 4 bases for J; bases not matched to a gene: 3. In germline, CDR1 is SGHRS, CDR2 YFSETQ. The CDR3 extends over 14 amino acids. DNA for the CDR3: TGCGCCAGCAGCGGGACAGGTCTCACCGGGGAGCTGTTTTTT. Protein: CASSGTGLTGELFF.

CDR3 loop: CAWTPADRNTEAFF. CDR3 DNA sequence: TGTGCCTGGACCCCAGCCGACAGAAACACTGAAGCTTTCTTT. J is TRBJ1-1 and V is TRBV30, with D possibly being TRBD1 (5 bases). Germline V gene lookup returns CDR1 GTSNPN and CDR2 SVGIG (reference sequence). The CDR3 loop spans 14 amino acids. The V end was cut by 4 bases, the J end by 2 bases, with 14 bases between.

V is TRBV6-6 and J is TRBJ1-2; D gene ambiguous. Germline-derived CDR1 and CDR2 are MNHNY and SVGAGI (reference sequence). V lost 6 bases and J lost 4, with 6 bases in between. The CDR3 runs 11 residues. The CDR3 reads CASRSPYGYTF. The CDR3 nucleotides read TGTGCCAGCAGGAGTCCCTATGGCTACACCTTC.

The gene calls are TRBV4-1 and TRBJ1-3; D is ambiguous. In germline, CDR1 is MGHRA, CDR2 YSYEKL. Between the trimmed V and J ends, which lost 0 bases and 0 bases, there was a span of 6 bases. The CDR3 has 15 amino acids. The CDR3 loop is CASSQDASSGNTIYF. For the CDR3, the DNA is TGCGCCAGCAGCCAAGATGCCAGCTCTGGAAACACCATATATTTT.

V gene TRBV6-4 combines with J gene TRBJ1-2; weak D call: TRBD1 (5 bases). Looked up from germline, CDR1 is MRHNA and CDR2 is SNTAGT. This CDR3 is 13 amino acids long. V was trimmed by 2 bases and J by 4 bases, leaving 8 bases between them. For the CDR3, the DNA is TGTGCCAGCAGTGACAGGGGAGGCTATGGCTACACCTTC. As protein: CASSDRGGYGYTF.

J is TRBJ2-7 and V is TRBV11-2, with D perhaps TRBD1 (5 bases). V shed 1 base and J shed 5 bases, with 9 bases lying between them. The CDR3 length is 13 residues. Looked up from germline, CDR1 is SGHAT and CDR2 is FQNNGV. CDR3 nucleotide sequence: TGTGCCAGCAGCTTAGTCGACAGCCACGAGCAGTACTTC. Amino acid sequence: CASSLVDSHEQYF.

The rearrangement uses TRBV6-1 and TRBJ1-2; D is unresolved. The CDR3 totals 12 residues. Germline assignment: CDR1 MNHNS and CDR2 SASEGT. Trimming cost V 8 bases and J 1 base, with 8 bases left between them. The CDR3 DNA is TGTGCCAGCGGGCCATTTAACTATGGCTACACCTTC. Residues: CASGPFNYGYTF.

The chain is built from TRBV29-1 and TRBJ1-2; tentative D call: TRBD1 (6 bases). Germline CDR1 SQVTM, CDR2 ANQGSEA. Trimming took 3 bases from V and 5 from J, leaving 16 bases between them. CDR3 length: 14 residues. The CDR3 loop is CSVEWRGHPYGYTF. The CDR3 DNA is TGCAGCGTTGAGTGGCGGGGGCACCCTTATGGCTACACCTTC.